Below are 23 T cell receptor beta chains sequenced from a single sample in a study of blood T cell repertoires in COVID-19. The method was immunoSEQ multiplex PCR; TCRdb's version includes in-frame clones alone and lacks a portion of them. The table includes over 300,000 clones, 87% detected once. What was sequenced was PBMCs or T cells enriched from blood (not recorded which). The receptor set was obtained from a woman in her twenties or thirties who had recovered from COVID-19.

The chain couples TRBV27 to TRBJ1-4; tentative D call: TRBD1 (5 bases). Germline-derived CDR1 and CDR2 are MNHEY and SMNVEV (reference sequence). The V end lost 3 bases, the J end lost 8 bases, and 10 bases lay between the germline ends. CDR3 length equals 13 residues. CDR3 DNA sequence: TGTGCCAGCAGTTTCGGGGGTTACGAAAAACTGTTTTTT. Translation: CASSFGGYEKLFF. Variable domain in full (rest from reference TRBV27 and TRBJ1-4): EAQVTQNPRYLITVTGKKLTVTCSQNMNHEYMSWYRQDPGLGLRQIYYSMNVEVTDKGDVPEGYKVSRKEKRNFPLILESPSPNQTSLYFCASSFGGYEKLFFGSGTQLSVL.

The chain uses TRBV29-1 and TRBJ1-1, with 7 bases fitting TRBD1. The CDR3 runs to 14 residues. Germline values: CDR1 SQVTM, CDR2 ANQGSEA. The V gene end was trimmed by 7 bases and the J gene end by 0 bases; junction bases not matched to a gene: 8. This CDR3 reads CSARTGNMNTEAFF. In DNA form, the CDR3 reads TGCAGCGCTAGGACAGGCAACATGAACACTGAAGCTTTCTTT.

In its sample, this clone was seen a few times. This sequence joins TRBV14 and TRBJ2-7, with D maybe TRBD2 (6 bases). V dropped 2 bases and J dropped 5 bases, with 13 bases sitting between them. CDR3 length equals 14 residues. In germline, CDR1 is SGHDN, CDR2 FVKESK. The CDR3 DNA reads as TGTGCCAGCAGCCAATATCGGGGGTTGAACGAGCAGTACTTC. This codes for CASSQYRGLNEQYF.

The chain has TRBV30 and TRBJ1-2; D not resolved. This CDR3 contains 12 residues. V dropped 4 bases and J dropped 7 bases, with 13 bases sitting between them. Germline V gene data show CDR1 as GTSNPN and CDR2 as SVGIG (reference sequence). The CDR3 region has the DNA TGTGCCTGGAATAACGGAGGCTCTGGCTACACCTTC. Translation: CAWNNGGSGYTF.

This rearrangement joins TRBV7-9 to TRBJ1-2; 7 bases agree with TRBD1. The ends lost 3 bases at V and 7 bases at J; junction bases unmatched: 11. Per germline, CDR1 SEHNR and CDR2 FQNEAQ (reference sequence). This CDR3 is 15 amino acids long. In DNA, the CDR3 is TGTGCCAGCAGCTTTACAACGGACAGGTTGAGTGGCTACACCTTC. It specifies CASSFTTDRLSGYTF.

The rearrangement links TRBV7-2 to TRBJ2-7, with TRBD2 matching 7 bases. Germline V gene lookup returns CDR1 SGHTA and CDR2 FQGNSA. The V segment lost 4 bases and the J segment 1 base; nucleotides outside the gene matches: 4. This CDR3 has 14 amino acids. CDR3 in amino acids: CASSWGGSSYEQYF. The DNA for the CDR3 is TGTGCCAGCAGCTGGGGGGGGTCTTCCTACGAGCAGTACTTC.

V usage is TRBV14 and J usage is TRBJ2-5; TRBD1 agrees at 7 bases. This CDR3 has 15 amino acids. Germline CDR1 is SGHDN and CDR2 is FVKESK. V lost 4 bases, J lost 0 bases, and 5 bases stayed unmatched. The CDR3 DNA is TGTGCCAGCAGCCTGGGACAGAGTTACCAAGAGACCCAGTACTTC. Encoded protein: CASSLGQSYQETQYF.

This chain links TRBV20-1 with TRBJ1-2; TRBD1 matches at 7 bases. Losses at the gene ends were 5 bases for V and 12 bases for J; bases not matched to a gene: 6. CDR3 length: 10 residues. Germline CDR1 and CDR2: DFQATT and SNEGSKA (reference sequence). The CDR3 sequence is CSAGRTGDTF. The CDR3 DNA reads as TGCAGTGCTGGGAGGACAGGCGACACCTTC.

This clone was found once. V gene TRBV29-1 combines with J gene TRBJ2-1; 8 positions agree with TRBD1. Germline trimming cut 3 bases from V and 8 bases from J; bases unmatched to any gene: 0. From germline, CDR1 is SQVTM and CDR2 ANQGSEA. The CDR3 length is 11 residues. CDR3 nucleotides: TGCAGCGTTGACAGGGGGCATGAGCAGTTCTTC. This gives the protein CSVDRGHEQFF.

The genes are TRBV19 and TRBJ1-1, with TRBD1 as a possible D gene (6 bases). The germline V gene encodes CDR1 LNHDA and CDR2 SQIVND (reference sequence). The CDR3 covers 15 residues. V lost 5 bases to trimming and J lost 4 bases, with 17 bases between them. The DNA of the CDR3 is TGTGCCAGTAGTCCATGGGACACCATGAGCACTGAAGCTTTCTTT. This sequence encodes CASSPWDTMSTEAFF.

The rearrangement links TRBV9 to TRBJ1-2, with TRBD1 matching 9 bases. Germline V lookup: CDR1 SGDLS, CDR2 YYNGEE. Losses at the gene ends were 5 bases for V and 5 bases for J; bases not matched to a gene: 1. The CDR3 is made up of 12 amino acids. CDR3 loop: CASRQGAYGYTF. As DNA, the CDR3 is TGTGCCAGCAGACAGGGGGCGTATGGCTACACCTTC.

The chain joins TRBV5-1 to TRBJ2-3; TRBD2 matches 9 bases. CDR3 length: 16 amino acids. CDR1 SGHRS and CDR2 YFSETQ come from the germline V gene. The V gene end was trimmed by 5 bases and the J gene end by 2 bases; junction bases not matched to a gene: 9. The CDR3 region has the DNA TGCGCCAGCAGTCTGGGACTAGCCGTATCCACAGATACGCAGTATTTT. This gives the protein CASSLGLAVSTDTQYF.

The J gene is TRBJ1-2, the V gene TRBV2, with a weak D call TRBD1 (6 bases). The CDR3 consists of 13 residues. Trimming removed 5 bases at V and 2 bases at J, with 9 bases between. Germline lookup yields CDR1 SNHLY and CDR2 FYNNEI. The CDR3 DNA reads TGTGCCAGCAGTACCGACAGGAACTATGGCTACACCTTC. Protein: CASSTDRNYGYTF.

The chain combines TRBV7-9 with TRBJ1-1; D is undetermined. The CDR3 contains 12 residues. Trimming took off 5 bases at V and 2 bases at J, with 6 bases between the two ends. Germline values: CDR1 SEHNR, CDR2 FQNEAQ (reference sequence). CDR3 nucleotides: TGTGCCAGCAGCGACTTAAACACTGAAGCTTTCTTT. This codes for CASSDLNTEAFF.

The V and J genes are TRBV29-1 and TRBJ2-5; 8 nucleotides align to TRBD2. Trimming took 2 bases from V and 2 from J; bases not matched to a gene: 10. CDR1 is SQVTM, CDR2 ANQGSEA, per germline. The CDR3 covers 16 residues. Here the CDR3 reads CSVEQGAGAPQETQYF. CDR3 sequence (DNA): TGCAGCGTTGAACAGGGAGCGGGGGCCCCTCAAGAGACCCAGTACTTC.

The chain employs TRBV19 and TRBJ2-4; 9 positions agree with TRBD1. Per germline, CDR1 LNHDA and CDR2 SQIVND (reference sequence). The ends lost 7 bases at V and 1 base at J; junction bases unmatched: 8. CDR3 length: 16 amino acids. The CDR3 is CASTIQGASAKNIQYF. Written as DNA, the CDR3 is TGTGCCAGTACCATACAGGGGGCTTCGGCCAAAAACATTCAGTACTTC.

The V gene is TRBV5-4, the J gene TRBJ1-5, with TRBD1 matching 9 bases. The V and J ends lost 4 bases and 11 bases, in that order; junction bases with no gene match: 10. This CDR3 is built from 14 residues. Germline V gives CDR1 SGHNT, CDR2 YYREEE (reference sequence). The CDR3 protein is CASSRGEQGAAQHF. CDR3 DNA: TGTGCCAGCAGCCGTGGGGAACAGGGGGCGGCCCAGCATTTT.

This clone has only one observation. The gene calls are TRBV30 and TRBJ1-1, with D possibly TRBD1 on 6 matching bases. Trimming left V 4 bases short and J 0 bases short, with 12 bases between. Per the germline V gene, CDR1 is GTSNPN and CDR2 is SVGIG (reference sequence). The CDR3 is 14 residues long. The CDR3 reads CAWTGGTLNTEAFF. As DNA, the CDR3 is TGTGCCTGGACGGGGGGGACACTGAACACTGAAGCTTTCTTT.

The chain joins TRBV27 to TRBJ2-5; D may be TRBD2 (5 bases). Germline lookup yields CDR1 MNHEY and CDR2 SMNVEV (reference sequence). V lost 6 bases and J lost 4, with 15 bases in between. The CDR3 consists of 14 residues. The CDR3 loop reads CASRQIGGGETQYF. CDR3 DNA: TGTGCCAGCAGACAGATTGGAGGAGGAGAGACCCAGTACTTC.

This chain connects TRBV11-3 to TRBJ2-2; 7 bases map to TRBD2. The CDR3 runs 14 residues. Germline assignment: CDR1 SGHNT and CDR2 YENEEA. V gave up 6 bases and J gave up 1 base; unmatched junction bases: 2. As DNA, the CDR3 is TGTGCCAGCAGACCTAGCGGGAACACCGGGGAGCTGTTTTTT. This codes for CASRPSGNTGELFF.

In DNA form, the CDR3 reads TGCGCCAGCAGCACGACAGGGCAGACAGAGACCCAGTACTTC. Translated, it gives CASSTTGQTETQYF. V usage is TRBV5-1 and J usage is TRBJ2-5, with TRBD1 identical over 7 bases. Germline V gives CDR1 SGHRS, CDR2 YFSETQ. The CDR3 loop spans 14 amino acids. J gave up 4 bases and V 4 bases, and 7 bases lay outside the gene matches.

The chain couples TRBV7-8 to TRBJ2-7; 8 nucleotides line up with TRBD1. Trimming cost V 6 bases and J 3 bases; bases outside gene matches: 13. The CDR3 runs 16 residues. Germline values: CDR1 SGHVS, CDR2 FQNEAQ. The CDR3 protein is CASRPFHRGIGYEQYF. Written as DNA, the CDR3 is TGTGCCAGCAGGCCCTTCCACAGGGGGATAGGCTACGAGCAGTACTTC.

The chain employs TRBV29-1 and TRBJ1-1, with D uncertain. The CDR3 length is 12 residues. Per the germline V gene, CDR1 is SQVTM and CDR2 is ANQGSEA. The V gene lost 4 bases and the J gene lost 4 bases, with 10 bases spanning the gap. The CDR3 bases are TGCAGCGTTGGGGCCCGGGGCACTGAAGCTTTCTTT. It yields the protein CSVGARGTEAFF.